The clone carrying this T cell receptor beta chain was seen ten or more times. These data are taken from a study of T cells in Graves' hyperthyroidism and ophthalmopathy. Germline CDR1 and CDR2: SNHLY and FYNNEI. The CDR3 spans 14 residues. V was cut by 9 bases and J by 5 bases, with 19 bases left in between. The TCR beta CDR3 regions underwent amplification using RNA transcripts as the source. The TCR CDR3 first-round RT-PCR relied on the HTBI primer set. TCRdb re-analysed the multiplex PCR reads in MiXCR, keeping a single row per CDR3 protein. The sample lists a few hundred thousand distinct CDR3 sequences, roughly 19% occurring once.

Material: blood. The V and J genes are TRBV2 and TRBJ1-1; possibly TRBD1 for D (5 bases). The clonotype was recovered from a woman younger than 35 with Graves' hyperthyroidism. The CDR3 sequence: CARRQFGRGTEAFF. As DNA, the CDR3 is TGTGCCAGAAGACAGTTCGGGCGGGGGACTGAAGCTTTCTTT.